This T cell receptor beta chain is drawn from a study of cytomegalovirus exposure and HLA in healthy donors (dated by TCRdb to 2016 to 2017). Background for the entire study: An earlier analysis of some 550 of the donors reported 250 to 300 Gb of sequence data and some 100 million unique TCR beta sequences from 150 million to 200 million T cells. Typing coverage varied by locus: roughly 620-630 donors for A, B, C, DRB1 and DQB1; roughly 510 for DQA1; over 600 for DPA1; under 490 for DPB1. To predict cytomegalovirus infection status, the study brought together high-throughput TCR immunosequencing, statistical association of individual TCRs with disease status, and machine learning. The later analysis used no new phenotypic data to find candidate immune exposures, relying instead on TCR beta sequences and their occurrence across donors. In addition to the first cohort of roughly 700 subjects, a separate validation cohort of approximately 130 different subjects was used. An earlier analysis of 450 to 750 of the donors used high-throughput TCR beta sequencing to judge whether each TCR beta V gene segment behaved as functional or pseudogenic. An early release that covered roughly 600 HLA-typed donors contained approximately 300 gigabases of sequencing data and 85 million to 100 million unique TCR sequences. Every repertoire in the discovery cohort had been generated on one and the same sequencing platform. Using immunosequencing, the study profiled T cell repertoires from about 650 subjects and related those repertoires to cytomegalovirus serostatus. A later analysis re-examined previously published TCR beta repertoires from more than 600 donors and added high-resolution HLA genotyping to investigate patterns of TCR occurrence. The study aimed to test whether cataloging public T cell receptors could reveal signatures of past pathogen exposure. Donor age, sex, ethnicity and CMV serostatus were compiled alongside the repertoire data. Roughly five DR-DQ haplotypes were handled as single units for association and clustering because linkage in the cohort was strong. The genetic ancestry cluster associated with self-reported Caucasian donors included 81% of the roughly 400 genotyped donors. Across 398 genotyped donors of the cohort, an average of approximately 220,000 unique TCR beta nucleotide sequences per donor were sequenced, and 15% to 20% of those sequences were non-productive. Both class I and class II loci were covered by HLA typing, at four-digit resolution. Genome-wide SNP genotypes for about 55% of the roughly 670 donors were used in a later genetic analysis, which treated that subset as a discovery cohort.

The cohort comprised approximately 700 healthy bone marrow donors. All cohort members were sampled while nominally healthy, although unrecorded immune exposures were likely present. The donor tested CMV seronegative and was one of the 352 seronegative cohort members. A peripheral blood sample was provided by each donor, and peripheral blood mononuclear cells were used for TCR beta sequencing. Genomic DNA was extracted from the blood cell samples with the Qiagen DNeasy Blood Extraction Kit. Summary of the overall study and its limitations: Some IMGT-functional V segments, including TRBV6-2 and TRBV6-3, could not be told apart with the 87-base-pair reads, so those segments were excluded. The classifier was reported to diagnose cytomegalovirus status with high specificity and sensitivity in both the original and validation cohorts. In a later analysis, some 17,000 TCR beta sequences were associated with specific HLA alleles at a false discovery rate of 0.05. Compared with equally common non-associated chains, HLA-associated TCR beta chains in a later analysis were more clonally expanded and had lower generation probabilities. A further reported finding was that TCR beta sequences accurately predicted the HLA-A and HLA-B alleles for most subjects in the first cohort. Correlated functional status among segregating V segments might be attributable to linkage disequilibrium, but an unknown experimental factor could not be ruled out. In a later analysis, most CMV-associated TCR beta chains were found to appear HLA-restricted, with HLA associations seemingly driven largely by CMV exposure. In vitro tests confirmed that a few of the cytomegalovirus-associated TCR beta chains recognize cytomegalovirus antigens. Because counts were too low, fewer than 20 rarely observed V segments, including chromosome 9 orphons, were excluded from the earlier analysis of 587 of the donors. Presence/absence analyses assumed roughly uniform sequencing depth across donors, an assumption that may not hold. Compared with the approximately 710-donor mean, donors in an Asian-associated ancestry cluster had fewer N-insertions in productive TCRs, according to a later genetic analysis. The authors suggested that the approach could potentially be generalized to other disease states and immunological phenotypes. A cluster of highly shared sequence variants was judged likely to represent a technical artifact of the sequencing pipeline. A later analysis reported that several top co-occurrence clusters appeared linked to parvovirus B19, influenza, CMV and Epstein-Barr virus. This cohort had only TCR beta chains sequenced, and the lack of alpha or paired-chain data limited which features could be detected. Immune exposure information for the cohort was limited to CMV serostatus. Because HLA typing was unavailable for some donors at each locus, only the typed subset was used in association tests. Strong co-occurrence of HLA alleles, especially DR and DQ, made assigning TCR associations to individual alleles difficult. A later genetic analysis associated a missense DCLRE1C variant with V-gene and J-gene trimming of TCR beta chains, and an independent cohort replicated the association. Across donors, most TCR sequences were observed very rarely, whereas some public TCRs were present in many individuals. In a later analysis, the rate of TCR association differed among HLA loci, with DRB1 alleles having the most associated TCRs and HLA-C alleles having the fewest. In an earlier analysis of about 550 of the donors, most TCR beta V segments were observed in productive rearrangements about 90% or about 30% of the time, broadly matching IMGT annotations. The study gave a list of under 200 TCR beta chains associated with cytomegalovirus.

Points on this clone: Its antigen is unknown. Base quality data are lacking; no much larger clone is found one base away.

The trim is 2 bases for V and 7 bases for J, with a gap of 24 bases between the germline ends. The CDR1 and CDR2 encoded by the germline V gene are MRHNA and SNTAGT. The CDR3 goes from the cysteine to the phenylalanine over 17 residues. Only CDR3 DNA remains: 51 bases, in frame from the first base. Libraries came from the immunoSEQ multiplex PCR assay. The multiplex PCR relied on a mix of 60 forward primers for TCR Vbeta segments and 13 reverse primers for TCR Jbeta segments. A multiplex PCR assay on genomic DNA amplified the CDR3 region of rearranged TCR beta genes. Amplified TCR beta libraries were sequenced as 87-base-pair reads on the Illumina HiSeq System. In the authors' own workflow: In a later analysis, some 80 million unique TCR beta chains were counted across the 500 to 850 repertoires, and about 9.9 million of these chains were shared by at least two donors. Raw reads were error-corrected and collapsed into unique sequences with a nearest-neighbor algorithm that merged closely related sequences to remove PCR and sequencing errors. Alignment of CDR3 sequences to IMGT reference sequences was used to assign V, D and J gene segments. Each retained sequence needed at least a six-nucleotide match to both a V gene segment and a J gene segment. A rearrangement counted as productive if the CDR3 had no stop codons and remained in frame with V and J, and every other rearrangement counted as non-productive. Following IMGT convention, CDR3 was defined as the stretch from the second conserved V-encoded cysteine up to the conserved J-encoded phenylalanine. In an earlier analysis of 587 of the donors, sequences lacking an unambiguous match to a single V gene segment were excluded. In an earlier analysis of a few hundred of the donors, a V segment was called functional when productive rearrangements were above 56.7%, and segregating when the standard deviation between donors exceeded 5%. A statistical classification framework was developed to diagnose cytomegalovirus status using the catalog of TCR beta chain sequences. V and J gene assignment, in a later analysis, came from comparing TCR nucleotide sequences with IMGT/GENE-DB human TR gene sequences. A later analysis assigned CDR3 sequences and most-parsimonious VDJ recombination scenarios with the TCRdist pipeline. In a later analysis, each TCR beta chain was defined by its CDR3 amino acid sequence together with its V-gene family, and reads without a unique V-gene family were excluded. As a way to deal with suspected cross-contamination and a sequencing artifact, a later analysis dropped hundreds of nucleotide sequences that were highly shared and had low generation probability. For each public chain, a later analysis derived a clonal expansion index from normalized ranks of inferred template counts within each repertoire. A later analysis computed generation probabilities with a VDJ recombination model fitted to out-of-frame rearrangements, and checked the results against IGoR. In a later analysis, TCR-TCR, TCR-HLA and TCR-CMV co-occurrence was scored with hypergeometric tests, and a repertoire-size bias correction was applied to TCR pairs. A later analysis estimated false discovery rates by permuting HLA or CMV assignments 20 times. In a later analysis, co-occurring TCRs were grouped with DBSCAN, and TCRdist sequence similarity was added when clustering was performed within HLA-allele-positive subsets. Co-occurrence clustering excluded repertoires with fewer than 30,000 or more than 120,000 public chains, plus five with anomalous nucleotide sharing. Not all clones reach the TCRdb copy of this immuneACCESS table, which keeps in-frame sequences only. Checked studies attribute under half of the gap to unresolved V genes and leave the rest unexplained. V and J calls and clone size follow that table, whereas D and trimming were derived from the DNA. The sample table holds about 94,000 clones, of which roughly three quarters were seen once. Together, the top ten hold approximately 3.6% of the sample.

The sample taken for sequencing was PBMCs. The rearrangement combines TRBV6-4 with TRBJ2-7; perhaps TRBD2 is the D gene, with 5 bases matching. The sequence derives from a woman aged 40 to 50 in good health and CMV-seronegative. The CDR3 corresponds to CASSDPARGPPTGEQYF. The bases read TGTGCCAGCAGTGACCCCGCTAGAGGCCCTCCTACGGGGGAGCAGTACTTC.